This T cell receptor (beta chain) emerged from a study of blood T cell repertoires in COVID-19. The CDR3 totals 17 residues. Germline lookup yields CDR1 LNHDA and CDR2 SQIVND (reference sequence). V was pared by 4 bases and J by 4 bases, with 20 bases between. TCRdb keeps only in-frame clones here, not all; method: immunoSEQ multiplex PCR. The data contain some 140,000 clones, about 90% of them seen just once; the ten biggest clones take up 0.45% to 0.65%. V gene TRBV19 combines with J gene TRBJ1-5; D remains ambiguous. Specimen: peripheral blood. The TCR was taken from a middle-aged man with acute or convalescent COVID-19. This chain's CDR3 is CASSTASGRATNQPQHF. CDR3 nucleotide sequence: TGTGCCAGTAGTACGGCGTCGGGGAGGGCGACAAATCAGCCCCAGCATTTT.